Presented here are 13 T cell receptor beta chains from one specimen sequenced in a study of T-cell reconstitution after alpha-beta-depleted transplantation in children. For TCRbeta, the library was prepared with unique molecular identifiers. In TCRdb, the PCR reads were re-called with MiXCR into one record per CDR3 protein. This table has fewer than 400,000 distinct CDR3 sequences, approximately 23% appearing once. This material consisted of PBMCs, mostly from graft donor cells, taken 180 days after TCRalphabeta/CD19-depleted stem cell transplant. These TCRs come from a male patient under 18 who had a stem cell transplant for acute lymphoblastic leukemia, so the T cells may come from the graft donor.

This clonotype was counted between two and nine times. J is TRBJ1-1 and V is TRBV7-2; D unresolved. CDR1 is SGHTA, CDR2 FQGNSA, per germline. V was pared by 8 bases and J by 4 bases, with 8 bases between. The CDR3 runs 11 residues. The CDR3 coding sequence is TGTGCCAGCGGCAGAGTCACTGAAGCTTTCTTT. Amino acid sequence: CASGRVTEAFF.

This clonotype was observed a handful of times. This rearrangement joins TRBV20-1 to TRBJ2-7, with TRBD1 matching over 8 bases. The CDR3 consists of 14 residues. The J segment lost 8 bases and the V segment lost 0 bases, leaving 9 bases of the junction unmatched. Germline V gives CDR1 DFQATT, CDR2 SNEGSKA (reference sequence). CDR3 residues: CSARDYPDRVKQYF. The CDR3 DNA is TGCAGTGCTAGAGATTACCCGGACAGGGTAAAGCAGTACTTC.

V is TRBV15 and J is TRBJ1-5; D ambiguous. Germline CDR1 LNHNV, CDR2 YYDKDF (reference sequence). The germline V and J ends were trimmed by 1 base and 1 base, with 5 bases remaining between them. This CDR3 is 14 amino acids long. The CDR3 DNA sequence: TGTGCCACCAGCAGAGTTTTAAGCAATCAGCCCCAGCATTTT. It specifies CATSRVLSNQPQHF.

The chain couples TRBV27 to TRBJ2-3; TRBD1 might be the D (5 bases). Between the trimmed V and J ends, which lost 3 bases and 3 bases, there was a span of 7 bases. Germline CDR1 MNHEY, CDR2 SMNVEV (reference sequence). This CDR3 has 13 amino acids. As DNA, the CDR3 is TGTGCCAGCAGTTTCCAGGGAACAGATACGCAGTATTTT. Translating it yields CASSFQGTDTQYF.

The chain has TRBV7-9 and TRBJ1-4; tentatively, D is TRBD1 (5 bases). The V gene lost 5 bases and the J gene lost 6 bases, with 16 bases spanning the gap. The germline V gene encodes CDR1 SEHNR and CDR2 FQNEAQ (reference sequence). This CDR3 region has 15 residues. The CDR3 loop is CASSHGRGPDEKLFF. The CDR3 DNA reads TGTGCCAGCAGCCACGGGAGGGGCCCTGATGAAAAACTGTTTTTT.

This clonotype has at least ten counts. The chain links TRBV20-1 to TRBJ2-1, with 7 nucleotides matching TRBD2. The V gene end was trimmed by 0 bases and the J gene end by 3 bases; junction bases not matched to a gene: 14. Germline CDR1 is DFQATT and CDR2 is SNEGSKA (reference sequence). The CDR3 is made up of 18 amino acids. The CDR3 spells CSARDSPGRARLYNEQFF. The CDR3 region has the DNA TGCAGTGCTAGAGATTCGCCTGGGAGGGCCCGACTCTACAATGAGCAGTTCTTC.

This clonotype was counted only a few times. The chain combines TRBV7-9 with TRBJ2-4; D remains ambiguous. The CDR3 has 13 residues. V lost 2 bases and J 9 bases, leaving 11 bases between the germline ends. Germline loops: CDR1 SEHNR, CDR2 FQNEAQ (reference sequence). This chain's CDR3 is CASSLMFWGIQYF. CDR3 DNA: TGTGCCAGCAGCTTAATGTTCTGGGGCATTCAGTACTTC.

This clonotype has ten or more counts. The chain is built from TRBV29-1 and TRBJ1-1, with D uncertain. Trimming left V 3 bases short and J 1 base short, with 12 bases between. The CDR3 runs 14 residues. Germline V gene sequence: CDR1 SQVTM, CDR2 ANQGSEA. In DNA form, the CDR3 reads TGCAGCGTTGATCCGAATCCCCCGAACACTGAAGCTTTCTTT. Residues: CSVDPNPPNTEAFF.

This clonotype was seen more than once but under ten times. The genes are TRBV18 and TRBJ2-1, with 14 bases aligning to TRBD2. Trimming cost V 3 bases and J 4 bases; bases outside gene matches: 14. This CDR3 region has 20 residues. Germline V lookup: CDR1 KGHSH, CDR2 LQKENI. The CDR3 bases are TGTGCCAGCTCACCGACCGGGACTAGCGGGGGATGGGGTCGGTACAATGAGCAGTTCTTC. Its protein is CASSPTGTSGGWGRYNEQFF. Drawing the rest from reference TRBV18 and TRBJ2-1, the complete variable domain is NAGVMQNPRHLVRRRGQEARLRCSPMKGHSHVYWYRQLPEEGLKFMVYLQKENIIDESGMPKERFSAEFPKEGPSILRIQQVVRGDSAAYFCASSPTGTSGGWGRYNEQFFGPGTRLTVL.

The chain carries TRBV7-9 and TRBJ1-5; TRBD1 matches 7 bases. Germline CDR1 and CDR2: SEHNR and FQNEAQ (reference sequence). V gave up 2 bases and J gave up 4 bases; unmatched junction bases: 11. The CDR3 covers 17 residues. The CDR3, as DNA: TGTGCCAGCAGCTTATCCCCCACCCGGGACAGAAATCAGCCCCAGCATTTT. Amino acids: CASSLSPTRDRNQPQHF.

A few counts support this clonotype. The chain joins TRBV4-1 to TRBJ2-7; no clear D. The V end lost 0 bases, the J end lost 0 bases, and 9 bases lay between the germline ends. CDR1 MGHRA and CDR2 YSYEKL come from the germline V gene. The CDR3 runs 15 residues. Here the CDR3 reads CASSQDQGSSYEQYF. The CDR3 region has the DNA TGCGCCAGCAGCCAAGATCAAGGCAGCTCCTACGAGCAGTACTTC.

This chain joins TRBV5-1 and TRBJ2-1; either TRBD1 or TRBD2 may supply D (5 bases each). Germline-derived CDR1 and CDR2 are SGHRS and YFSETQ. V lost 9 bases to trimming and J lost 0 bases, with 25 bases between them. This CDR3 spans 18 amino acids. The CDR3 loop is CATRGRRGSRSSYNEQFF. CDR3 nucleotide sequence: TGCGCCACTAGGGGACGACGTGGGTCGCGGAGCTCCTACAATGAGCAGTTCTTC.

This clonotype was detected only a few times. The gene calls are TRBV10-3 and TRBJ2-3; TRBD2 matches 9 bases. The trim removed 1 base at V and 2 bases at J, leaving 13 bases unmatched. Germline CDR1 ENHRY, CDR2 SYGVKD. The CDR3 consists of 19 residues. The CDR3 loop reads CAISEFPGLAEIVTDTQYF. CDR3 DNA sequence: TGTGCCATCAGTGAGTTTCCGGGACTAGCTGAAATCGTCACAGATACGCAGTATTTT.